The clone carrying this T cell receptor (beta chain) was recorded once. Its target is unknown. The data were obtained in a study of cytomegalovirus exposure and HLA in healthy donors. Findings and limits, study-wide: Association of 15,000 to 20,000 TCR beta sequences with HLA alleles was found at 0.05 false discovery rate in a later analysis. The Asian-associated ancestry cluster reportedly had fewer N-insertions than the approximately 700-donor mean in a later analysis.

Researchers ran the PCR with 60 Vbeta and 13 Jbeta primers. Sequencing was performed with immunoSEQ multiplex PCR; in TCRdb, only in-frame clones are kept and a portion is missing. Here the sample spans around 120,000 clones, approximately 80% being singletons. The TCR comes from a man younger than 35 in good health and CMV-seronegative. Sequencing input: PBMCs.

The CDR3 loop reads CASKAGTGDHEQFF. In DNA form, the CDR3 reads TGCGCCAGCAAGGCGGGGACAGGGGATCATGAGCAGTTCTTC. The V call is TRBV5-1, the J call TRBJ2-1, with 10 bases matching TRBD1. V shed 6 bases and J 8 bases; nucleotides not matched to a gene: 8. Per the germline V gene, CDR1 is SGHRS and CDR2 is YFSETQ. CDR3 length: 14 amino acids.